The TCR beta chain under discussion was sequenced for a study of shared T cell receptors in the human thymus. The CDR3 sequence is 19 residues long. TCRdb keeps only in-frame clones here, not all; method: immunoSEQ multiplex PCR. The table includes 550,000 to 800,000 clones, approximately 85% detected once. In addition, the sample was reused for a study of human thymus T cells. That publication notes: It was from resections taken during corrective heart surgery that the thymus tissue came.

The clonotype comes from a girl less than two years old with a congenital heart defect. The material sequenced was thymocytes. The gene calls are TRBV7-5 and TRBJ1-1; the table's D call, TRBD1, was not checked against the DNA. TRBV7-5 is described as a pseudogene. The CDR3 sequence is CARSPKSRDREGFDTEAFF. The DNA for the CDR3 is TGTGCCAGAAGCCCTAAGTCCCGGGACAGGGAAGGTTTTGACACTGAAGCTTTCTTT.